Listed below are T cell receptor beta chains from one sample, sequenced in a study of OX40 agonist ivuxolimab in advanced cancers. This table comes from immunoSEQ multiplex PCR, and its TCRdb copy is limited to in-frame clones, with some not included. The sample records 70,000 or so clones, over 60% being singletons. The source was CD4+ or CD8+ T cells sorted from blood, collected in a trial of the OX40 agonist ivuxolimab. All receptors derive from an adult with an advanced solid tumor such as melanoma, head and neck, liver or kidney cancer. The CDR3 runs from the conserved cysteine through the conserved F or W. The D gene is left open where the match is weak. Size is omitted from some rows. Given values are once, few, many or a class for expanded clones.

CDR3nt: TGTGCCAGTAGCGTGGGTCTCCAAGAGACCCAGTACTTC; CDR3aa: CASSVGLQETQYF; abundance: -; v_gene: TRBV19; j_gene: TRBJ2-5; d_gene: -
CDR3nt: TGTGCCAGTAGCCACCGAGGATCGGGGGACTATGGCTACACCTTC; CDR3aa: CASSHRGSGDYGYTF; abundance: few; v_gene: TRBV19; j_gene: TRBJ1-2; d_gene: -
CDR3nt: TGTGCCAGCAGTTACGGGACTAGCGGGGGGGCGAAGACCCAGTACTTC; CDR3aa: CASSYGTSGGAKTQYF; abundance: few; v_gene: TRBV6-5; j_gene: TRBJ2-5; d_gene: TRBD2
CDR3nt: TGTGCCAGCAGTCCGGCTAGCGGCTCCACCGGGGAGCTGTTTTTT; CDR3aa: CASSPASGSTGELFF; abundance: -; v_gene: TRBV5-6; j_gene: TRBJ2-2; d_gene: TRBD2
CDR3nt: TGTGCCAGCAGCTCCGGACTAGCGGGGGTACAAGAGACCCAGTACTTC; CDR3aa: CASSSGLAGVQETQYF; abundance: -; v_gene: TRBV7-9; j_gene: TRBJ2-5; d_gene: TRBD2
CDR3nt: TGTGCCAGCAGGAGGTCGAGACAAGAGTACGAGCAGTACTTC; CDR3aa: CASRRSRQEYEQYF; abundance: -; v_gene: TRBV2; j_gene: TRBJ2-7; d_gene: -
CDR3nt: TGTGCCAGCTCCCGGGGCGGGGGGAGCACCTACGAGCAGTACTTC; CDR3aa: CASSRGGGSTYEQYF; abundance: -; v_gene: TRBV25-1; j_gene: TRBJ2-7; d_gene: TRBD2
CDR3nt: TGTGCCACCAGCCACACCACAGAGGGCCACACAGATACGCAGTATTTT; CDR3aa: CATSHTTEGHTDTQYF; abundance: -; v_gene: TRBV15; j_gene: TRBJ2-3; d_gene: -
CDR3nt: TGTGCCAGCACCCCCGGCCGGGCAGGGTTAGGGGCCAACGTCCTGACTTTC; CDR3aa: CASTPGRAGLGANVLTF; abundance: -; v_gene: TRBV27; j_gene: TRBJ2-6; d_gene: -
CDR3nt: TGTGCCAGCAGACAGGGCACTGAAGCTTTCTTT; CDR3aa: CASRQGTEAFF; abundance: once; v_gene: TRBV5-4; j_gene: TRBJ1-1; d_gene: -
CDR3nt: TGTGCCAGCAGACCCCTGGGGGGGGCCCACGAGCAGTACTTC; CDR3aa: CASRPLGGAHEQYF; abundance: -; v_gene: TRBV6-5; j_gene: TRBJ2-7; d_gene: -
CDR3nt: TGTGCCAGCAGCTTTAGGGGGAACACCTACAATGAGCAGTTCTTC; CDR3aa: CASSFRGNTYNEQFF; abundance: -; v_gene: TRBV13; j_gene: TRBJ2-1; d_gene: -
CDR3nt: TGTGCCAGCAGCCCCTTGTTGTCGCTGGGGGGGACCCAGTACTTC; CDR3aa: CASSPLLSLGGTQYF; abundance: -; v_gene: TRBV27; j_gene: TRBJ2-5; d_gene: -
CDR3nt: TGTGCCAGCAGCTTAGCAGCCGGTGCAGCCAAAAACATTCAGTACTTC; CDR3aa: CASSLAAGAAKNIQYF; abundance: -; v_gene: TRBV7-2; j_gene: TRBJ2-4; d_gene: -
CDR3nt: TGTGCCAGCAGCACCCTAACGAGGAGCGACAATGAGCAGTTCTTC; CDR3aa: CASSTLTRSDNEQFF; abundance: -; v_gene: TRBV11-2; j_gene: TRBJ2-1; d_gene: -
CDR3nt: TGTGCCAGCGTCGGGACAGCCTATAATTCACCCCTCCACTTT; CDR3aa: CASVGTAYNSPLHF; abundance: few; v_gene: TRBV6-1; j_gene: TRBJ1-6; d_gene: TRBD1
CDR3nt: TGTGCCAGCAGCCCCTCCCGGTGGGCGGGGTCCCCCACAGATACGCAGTATTTT; CDR3aa: CASSPSRWAGSPTDTQYF; abundance: few; v_gene: TRBV7-9; j_gene: TRBJ2-3; d_gene: -
CDR3nt: TGTGCCAGCAGCTTAGCCGCAGGGGTTGGCTACACCTTC; CDR3aa: CASSLAAGVGYTF; abundance: -; v_gene: TRBV11-1; j_gene: TRBJ1-2; d_gene: -
CDR3nt: TGTGCCAGCAGTGATAACAAGGGGGATGGCAATCAGCCCCAGCATTTT; CDR3aa: CASSDNKGDGNQPQHF; abundance: few; v_gene: TRBV6-1; j_gene: TRBJ1-5; d_gene: -
CDR3nt: TGTGCCAGCAGCCGGGACAACCCCTATGAGCAGTTCTTC; CDR3aa: CASSRDNPYEQFF; abundance: -; v_gene: TRBV11-3; j_gene: TRBJ2-1; d_gene: -
CDR3nt: TGTGCCAGCAGCCGAGGGGTGGTTGAAAAACTGTTTTTT; CDR3aa: CASSRGVVEKLFF; abundance: -; v_gene: TRBV4-2; j_gene: TRBJ1-4; d_gene: -
CDR3nt: TGTGCCAGCAGCTTAGTGGGGGGACAGATTTTGAACACTGAAGCTTTCTTT; CDR3aa: CASSLVGGQILNTEAFF; abundance: -; v_gene: TRBV11-2; j_gene: TRBJ1-1; d_gene: TRBD1
CDR3nt: TGTGCCAGCAGCCCCACGCGGGGTTACACCGGGGAGCTGTTTTTT; CDR3aa: CASSPTRGYTGELFF; abundance: -; v_gene: TRBV7-9; j_gene: TRBJ2-2; d_gene: -
CDR3nt: TGCGCCAGCAGTGGACAGGGTGGAAACGAGCAGTACTTC; CDR3aa: CASSGQGGNEQYF; abundance: -; v_gene: TRBV10-1; j_gene: TRBJ2-7; d_gene: TRBD1
CDR3nt: TGTGCCAGCAGTTACTCGGGATCCCCTACGGCCTACGAGCAGTACTTC; CDR3aa: CASSYSGSPTAYEQYF; abundance: -; v_gene: TRBV6-6; j_gene: TRBJ2-7; d_gene: -
CDR3nt: TGTGCCAGTAGTATCTCGTCTAGGGGATTATCTGGAAACACCATATATTTT; CDR3aa: CASSISSRGLSGNTIYF; abundance: -; v_gene: TRBV19; j_gene: TRBJ1-3; d_gene: -
CDR3nt: TGCGCCAGCAGTCAACTACCTGATACGCAGTATTTT; CDR3aa: CASSQLPDTQYF; abundance: once; v_gene: TRBV23-1; j_gene: TRBJ2-3; d_gene: -
CDR3nt: TGTGCCAGCAGCTTTTCAGATACGCAGTATTTT; CDR3aa: CASSFSDTQYF; abundance: -; v_gene: TRBV7-9; j_gene: TRBJ2-3; d_gene: -
CDR3nt: TGTGCCAGCAGTTTAAGGCCGGGGGGCGGGAGTATCTACGAGCAGTACTTC; CDR3aa: CASSLRPGGGSIYEQYF; abundance: -; v_gene: TRBV27; j_gene: TRBJ2-7; d_gene: -
CDR3nt: TGTGCCAGCAGCCCCCCTAGGGGGCGGGGTCCCCCAGATACGCAGTATTTT; CDR3aa: CASSPPRGRGPPDTQYF; abundance: once; v_gene: TRBV7-8; j_gene: TRBJ2-3; d_gene: -
CDR3nt: TGCGCCAGCAGCCCCCGACAGGATATCATCCGGGAGCTGTTTTTT; CDR3aa: CASSPRQDIIRELFF; abundance: once; v_gene: TRBV5-1; j_gene: TRBJ2-2; d_gene: -
CDR3nt: TGTGCCACCACAAGCGGGATGAACACTGAAGCTTTCTTT; CDR3aa: CATTSGMNTEAFF; abundance: -; v_gene: TRBV15; j_gene: TRBJ1-1; d_gene: -
CDR3nt: TGTGCCAGCAGTGAAGCCGGCGCTAACTATGGCTACACCTTC; CDR3aa: CASSEAGANYGYTF; abundance: once; v_gene: TRBV2; j_gene: TRBJ1-2; d_gene: -
CDR3nt: TGTGCCAGCACTGGGGACGGGGCCAACGTCCTGACTTTC; CDR3aa: CASTGDGANVLTF; abundance: -; v_gene: TRBV28; j_gene: TRBJ2-6; d_gene: -
CDR3nt: TGTGCCAGCTCACCAGGTCAGGGGCCCGGGGAGCTGTTTTTT; CDR3aa: CASSPGQGPGELFF; abundance: -; v_gene: TRBV18; j_gene: TRBJ2-2; d_gene: -
CDR3nt: TGTGCCAGCAGCTTAGAGACGGGCTACACCTTC; CDR3aa: CASSLETGYTF; abundance: -; v_gene: TRBV7-9; j_gene: TRBJ1-2; d_gene: -
CDR3nt: TGTGCCAGCAGCTTAACGGGAGGGGGATCCCAAGAGACCCAGTACTTC; CDR3aa: CASSLTGGGSQETQYF; abundance: -; v_gene: TRBV7-2; j_gene: TRBJ2-5; d_gene: TRBD2
CDR3nt: TGTGCCAGCAGTCGATCCCCGGGACAGAGGAACACTGAAGCTTTCTTT; CDR3aa: CASSRSPGQRNTEAFF; abundance: once; v_gene: TRBV27; j_gene: TRBJ1-1; d_gene: TRBD1
CDR3nt: TGTGCCAGCAGTGTAGGGAATCAGCCCCAGCATTTT; CDR3aa: CASSVGNQPQHF; abundance: few; v_gene: TRBV25-1; j_gene: TRBJ1-5; d_gene: -
CDR3nt: TGTGCCAGCACCCGGGACATGGGACATCAGCCCCAGCATTTT; CDR3aa: CASTRDMGHQPQHF; abundance: few; v_gene: TRBV21-1; j_gene: TRBJ1-5; d_gene: -
CDR3nt: TGTGCCAGCACCGCCTGCCGGGACAGGGGCTACGAGCAGTACTTC; CDR3aa: CASTACRDRGYEQYF; abundance: -; v_gene: TRBV21-1; j_gene: TRBJ2-7; d_gene: -
CDR3nt: TGTGCCAGCAGCTTAGGGAGCGGCCCCCGGCCAGATACGCAGTATTTT; CDR3aa: CASSLGSGPRPDTQYF; abundance: -; v_gene: TRBV11-3; j_gene: TRBJ2-3; d_gene: -